This T cell receptor (beta chain) was recovered during a study of cytomegalovirus exposure and HLA in healthy donors. Study-wide results and limits: Follow-up analysis seemed to connect common viral pathogens with several of the most significant clusters identified. Most likely, a cluster of highly shared sequence variants arose as a sequencing artifact. Upon later analysis, TCR association rates were observed to vary by HLA locus, being highest for DRB1 and lowest for HLA-C.

About this clone: Antigen unknown.

This PCR relied on a set of 60 Vbeta primers and 13 Jbeta primers. Assay: immunoSEQ multiplex PCR; the TCRdb copy retains only in-frame clones and omits some. Of approximately 220,000 clones listed, more than 65% are singletons. There are 16 residues in the CDR3. Losses at the gene ends were 4 bases for V and 7 bases for J; bases not matched to a gene: 9. The V gene's germline CDR1 is SGHDT and CDR2 YYEEEE. This TCR derives from a man in his late teens or twenties in good health and CMV-seronegative. Sequenced: PBMCs. This chain links TRBV5-6 with TRBJ1-5; the match to TRBD1 covers 12 bases. The CDR3 nucleotides read TGTGCCAGCAGCCCTGGGACAGGGGGCGCAGGACAGCCCCAGCATTTT. Translation: CASSPGTGGAGQPQHF. The variable domain in full, completed from reference TRBV5-6 and TRBJ1-5, reads DAGVTQSPTHLIKTRGQQVTLRCSPKSGHDTVSWYQQALGQGPQFIFQYYEEEERQRGNFPDRFSGHQFPNYSSELNVNALLLGDSALYLCASSPGTGGAGQPQHFGDGTRLSIL.